This TCR beta chain was captured by sequencing in a study of shared clonotypes between healthy human individuals. Sequencing was performed with immunoSEQ multiplex PCR; in TCRdb, only in-frame clones are kept and a portion is missing. The table records about 470,000 clones, roughly 83% of them present only once. The germline CDR1 and CDR2 sequences are MDHEN and SYDVKM. The V end was cut by 6 bases, the J end by 5 bases, with 8 bases between. The CDR3 sequence is 13 residues long. This clone turned up a few times. J is TRBJ1-6 and V is TRBV28; tentatively, D is TRBD1 (6 bases). The receptor comes from a woman in her 40s in good health. Some clones in this sample may be carry-over from other donors' samples. Sequenced: PBMCs. CDR3 region: CASRNRDNSPLHF. DNA of the CDR3: TGTGCCAGCAGAAACAGGGATAATTCACCCCTCCACTTT.